The clone carrying this TCR beta chain was detected many times. Its antigen is not known. The sample belongs to a study of Graves' ophthalmopathy and Graves' hyperthyroidism. Turning to the study itself: The collection of peripheral blood took place at initial diagnosis, before any treatment. Study-level findings and limits: With a specificity of roughly 72% and a sensitivity of about 71%, the model predicted ophthalmopathy progression. Detection in blood was also observed for most expanded thyroid clonotypes above 0.001 frequency.

V lost 3 bases and J 4 bases, leaving 15 bases between the germline ends. This CDR3 is 15 amino acids long. Germline V CDR1 and CDR2: SGHTA, FQGNSA. TCR beta CDR3 amplification used RNA transcripts. Scientists carried out first-round RT-PCR using HTBI primers and then a second-round multiplex PCR. Each CDR3 protein gets one entry after TCRdb re-called the multiplex PCR reads with MiXCR. The sample has 300,000 to 400,000 distinct CDR3 sequences, 17% seen once; the top ten hold 9% to 15%. Lactation, pregnancy, uncontrolled infections and other autoimmune diseases were all grounds for excluding patients.

The chain couples TRBV7-2 to TRBJ1-2, with D unclear. The receptor comes from an adult man with Graves' ophthalmopathy. Sequencing used peripheral blood. CDR3 region: CASSLPRGTAYGYTF. The CDR3 DNA sequence: TGTGCCAGCAGCTTGCCGCGAGGTACGGCCTATGGCTACACCTTC.